This entry concerns a single T cell receptor beta chain. The source of the sample is a study of blood T cell repertoires in COVID-19. V lost 2 bases, J lost 1 base, and 13 bases lay in between. The CDR3 is 16 amino acids. CDR1 and CDR2 from the germline V gene are SNHLY and FYNNEI. TCRdb's copy holds only in-frame clones and misses some; the assay was immunoSEQ multiplex PCR. The top ten clones hold 9.7% of a sample with roughly 25,000 clones, 89% of them seen once. Sequenced sample: peripheral blood. This clonotype was sampled from a man between 65 and 85 years old with acute or convalescent COVID-19. The chain employs TRBV2 and TRBJ2-3; tentatively, D is TRBD2 (6 bases). This CDR3 is CASSEWGSGGTDTQYF. Written as DNA, the CDR3 is TGTGCCAGCAGTGAATGGGGTAGCGGAGGCACAGATACGCAGTATTTT.